Listed below are T cell receptor beta chains from one sample, sequenced in a study of T cells after yellow fever vaccination. A single record per CDR3 protein comes from TCRdb applying MiXCR to the 5' RACE reads. The sample lists around 610,000 distinct CDR3 sequences; approximately 15% were seen once. The sequencing here drew on PBMCs, taken on the day of the yellow fever booster vaccination. Receptors originate from a man aged 25-40 years who received the YFV17D yellow fever vaccine. Both conserved end residues are part of each CDR3.

v_gene: TRBV4-3
j_gene: TRBJ2-3
CDR3aa: CASSQEGDRRYF

v_gene: TRBV9
j_gene: TRBJ1-4
CDR3aa: CASSPGTVATNEKLFF

v_gene: TRBV7-2
j_gene: TRBJ2-2
CDR3aa: CASSLVSGSGFTGELFF

v_gene: TRBV14
j_gene: TRBJ2-1
CDR3aa: CASSRAGSAINEQFF

v_gene: TRBV7-2
j_gene: TRBJ2-5
CDR3aa: CASSPQIQETQYF

v_gene: TRBV19
j_gene: TRBJ2-7
CDR3aa: CASSIAYQSSYEQYF

v_gene: TRBV6-1
j_gene: TRBJ2-3
CDR3aa: CASSIGSPPDTQYF

v_gene: TRBV5-1
j_gene: TRBJ2-7
CDR3aa: CASSLQLGTYEQYF

v_gene: TRBV20-1
j_gene: TRBJ2-7
CDR3aa: CSAGIFVDEQYF

v_gene: TRBV6-6
j_gene: TRBJ1-1
CDR3aa: CASSGRGTEAFF

v_gene: TRBV6-5
j_gene: TRBJ2-1
CDR3aa: CASSLSSASSYNEQFF

v_gene: TRBV6-1
j_gene: TRBJ2-3
CDR3aa: CASSGEAGGLRFTQYF

v_gene: TRBV12-3/TRBV12-4
j_gene: TRBJ1-2
CDR3aa: CASSLTPNYGYTF

v_gene: TRBV27
j_gene: TRBJ1-5
CDR3aa: CASTSDLGGQPQHF

v_gene: TRBV4-2
j_gene: TRBJ2-7
CDR3aa: CASSQDRLDREQYF

v_gene: TRBV27
j_gene: TRBJ2-2
CDR3aa: CASSLSSSGGTGELFF

v_gene: TRBV7-3
j_gene: TRBJ1-2
CDR3aa: CASSANRAEDGYTF

v_gene: TRBV29-1
j_gene: TRBJ2-1
CDR3aa: CSVEDRASGNLYNEQFF

v_gene: TRBV4-1
j_gene: TRBJ2-7
CDR3aa: CASSSGTSGRSRQYF

v_gene: TRBV7-9
j_gene: TRBJ2-2
CDR3aa: CASSAITAVNGELFF

v_gene: TRBV20-1
j_gene: TRBJ2-5
CDR3aa: CSASSGGEETQYF

v_gene: TRBV19
j_gene: TRBJ2-7
CDR3aa: CACTPTSGSVYEQYF

v_gene: TRBV7-9
j_gene: TRBJ2-2
CDR3aa: CASSGQGRSSTGELFF

v_gene: TRBV5-5
j_gene: TRBJ2-1
CDR3aa: CASSLWRGDEQFF

v_gene: TRBV5-8
j_gene: TRBJ1-3
CDR3aa: CASSLSAFGGNTIYF

v_gene: TRBV15
j_gene: TRBJ2-1
CDR3aa: CATSRDLAGGFEQFF

v_gene: TRBV5-1
j_gene: TRBJ2-3
CDR3aa: CASSLAGAVATDTQYF

v_gene: TRBV7-2
j_gene: TRBJ2-3
CDR3aa: CASSRGLAVSDTQYF

v_gene: TRBV7-9
j_gene: TRBJ2-1
CDR3aa: CASTTTGTGVLFF

v_gene: TRBV12-3/TRBV12-4
j_gene: TRBJ2-1
CDR3aa: CASSIHGGGSYNEQFF

v_gene: TRBV3-1
j_gene: TRBJ2-1
CDR3aa: CASSQRASGISISYNEQFF

v_gene: TRBV20-1
j_gene: TRBJ1-1
CDR3aa: CSARSVGLAFF

v_gene: TRBV11-2
j_gene: TRBJ2-1
CDR3aa: CASSWDRAGYNEQFF

v_gene: TRBV7-6
j_gene: TRBJ2-1
CDR3aa: CASSLAGRFNEQFF

v_gene: TRBV28
j_gene: TRBJ2-5
CDR3aa: CASSNGLAGETQYF

v_gene: TRBV12-3/TRBV12-4
j_gene: TRBJ2-1
CDR3aa: CASRPQPPGTWSLPYNEQFF

v_gene: TRBV6-5
j_gene: TRBJ2-3
CDR3aa: CASSYFGLGYGHTQYF